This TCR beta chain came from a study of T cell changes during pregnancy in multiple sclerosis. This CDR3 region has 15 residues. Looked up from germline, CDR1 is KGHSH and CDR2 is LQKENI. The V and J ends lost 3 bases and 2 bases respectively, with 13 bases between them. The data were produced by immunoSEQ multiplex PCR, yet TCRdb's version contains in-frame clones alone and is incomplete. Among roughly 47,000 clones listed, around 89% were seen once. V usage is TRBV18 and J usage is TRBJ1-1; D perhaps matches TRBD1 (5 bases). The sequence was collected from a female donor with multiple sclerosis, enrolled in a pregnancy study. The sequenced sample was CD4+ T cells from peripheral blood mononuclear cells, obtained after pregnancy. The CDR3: CASSPAGSVNTEAFF. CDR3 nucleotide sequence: TGTGCCAGCTCACCGGCAGGGTCGGTCAACACTGAAGCTTTCTTT. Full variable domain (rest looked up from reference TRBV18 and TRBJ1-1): NAGVMQNPRHLVRRRGQEARLRCSPMKGHSHVYWYRQLPEEGLKFMVYLQKENIIDESGMPKERFSAEFPKEGPSILRIQQVVRGDSAAYFCASSPAGSVNTEAFFGQGTRLTVV.